The 5 T cell receptor beta chains listed next were all sequenced from one sample in a study of cytomegalovirus exposure and HLA in healthy donors. Generated by immunoSEQ multiplex PCR, the TCRdb table keeps only in-frame clones and is missing some. This table holds roughly 150,000 clones, around nine tenths found once. Sequenced input: PBMCs. The receptors derive from a woman between 18 and 29 years old in good health and CMV-seropositive.

J is TRBJ2-1 and V is TRBV6-1; 13 bases are shared with TRBD2. The CDR3 is made up of 15 amino acids. CDR1 is MNHNS and CDR2 is SASEGT in the germline V gene. V lost 5 bases to trimming and J lost 7 bases; unmatched junction nucleotides: 5. Here the CDR3 reads CASSILAGGINEQFF. In DNA form, the CDR3 reads TGTGCCAGCAGTATACTAGCGGGAGGGATAAATGAGCAGTTCTTC.

The chain is built from TRBV28 and TRBJ2-7; tentative D call: TRBD1 (5 bases). This CDR3 is built from 14 residues. The germline V gene has CDR1 MDHEN and CDR2 SYDVKM. Trimming shortened V by 1 base and J by 3 bases, and 10 bases separated the two germline ends. The CDR3 region is CASSLSLTVYEQYF. DNA for the CDR3: TGTGCCAGCAGTTTATCCCTGACAGTCTACGAGCAGTACTTC.

CDR3 residues: CASRLGQGSYEQYF. CDR3 in DNA: TGTGCCAGCCGCCTGGGACAGGGGTCCTACGAGCAGTACTTC. The chain has TRBV28 and TRBJ2-7; 10 bases map to TRBD1. CDR1 and CDR2 from the germline V gene are MDHEN and SYDVKM. J was trimmed by 1 base and V by 8 bases; bases with no gene match: 5. CDR3 length: 14 residues.

This clone was counted a single time. The chain is built from TRBV10-3 and TRBJ1-3, with 11 bases lining up with TRBD1. Losses at the gene ends were 6 bases for V and 6 bases for J; bases not matched to a gene: 4. Germline loops: CDR1 ENHRY, CDR2 SYGVKD. The CDR3 totals 14 residues. The CDR3 loop is CAIRPGQGENTIYF. The CDR3 DNA reads TGTGCCATCAGACCGGGACAGGGGGAAAACACCATATATTTT.

This clone was recorded once. The rearrangement uses TRBV7-2 and TRBJ2-2; possibly TRBD1 for D (6 bases). This CDR3 has 16 residues. Between the trimmed V and J ends, which lost 2 bases and 0 bases, there was a span of 10 bases. CDR1 SGHTA and CDR2 FQGNSA come from the germline V gene. The CDR3 bases are TGTGCCAGCAGCTTATTTTGGACAGCGAACACCGGGGAGCTGTTTTTT. It specifies CASSLFWTANTGELFF.